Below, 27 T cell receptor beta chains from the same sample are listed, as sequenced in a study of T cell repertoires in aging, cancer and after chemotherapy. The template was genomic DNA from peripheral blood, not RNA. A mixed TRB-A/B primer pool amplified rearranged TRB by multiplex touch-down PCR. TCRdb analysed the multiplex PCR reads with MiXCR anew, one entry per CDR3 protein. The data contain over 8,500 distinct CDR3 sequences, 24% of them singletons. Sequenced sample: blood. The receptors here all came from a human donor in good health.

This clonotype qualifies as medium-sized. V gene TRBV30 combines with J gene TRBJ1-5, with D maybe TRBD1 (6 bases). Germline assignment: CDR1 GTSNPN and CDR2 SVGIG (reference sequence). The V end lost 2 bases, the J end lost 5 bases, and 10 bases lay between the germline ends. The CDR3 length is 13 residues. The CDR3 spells CAWSQGLDQPQHF. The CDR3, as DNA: TGTGCCTGGAGTCAGGGGTTAGATCAGCCCCAGCATTTT.

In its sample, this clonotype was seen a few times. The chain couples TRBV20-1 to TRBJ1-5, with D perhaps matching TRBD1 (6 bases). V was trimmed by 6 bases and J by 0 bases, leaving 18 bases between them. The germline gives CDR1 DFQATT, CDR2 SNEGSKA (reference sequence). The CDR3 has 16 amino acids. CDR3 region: CSAREGGSLSNQPQHF. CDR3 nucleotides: TGCAGTGCCCGAGAGGGGGGGTCCCTTAGCAATCAGCCCCAGCATTTT.

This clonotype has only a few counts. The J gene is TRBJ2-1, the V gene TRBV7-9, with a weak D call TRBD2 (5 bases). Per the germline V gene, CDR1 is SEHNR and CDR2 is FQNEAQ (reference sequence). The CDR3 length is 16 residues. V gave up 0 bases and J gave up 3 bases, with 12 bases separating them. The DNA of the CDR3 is TGTGCCAGCAGCTTAGCTTCTCCGGGAATCTACAATGAGCAGTTCTTC. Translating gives CASSLASPGIYNEQFF.

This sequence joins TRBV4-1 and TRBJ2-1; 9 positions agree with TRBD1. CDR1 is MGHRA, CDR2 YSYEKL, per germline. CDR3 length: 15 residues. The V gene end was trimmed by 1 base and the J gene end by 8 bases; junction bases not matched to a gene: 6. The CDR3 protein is CASSQGDRVGYEQFF. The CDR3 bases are TGCGCCAGCAGCCAAGGGGACAGGGTTGGGTATGAGCAGTTCTTC.

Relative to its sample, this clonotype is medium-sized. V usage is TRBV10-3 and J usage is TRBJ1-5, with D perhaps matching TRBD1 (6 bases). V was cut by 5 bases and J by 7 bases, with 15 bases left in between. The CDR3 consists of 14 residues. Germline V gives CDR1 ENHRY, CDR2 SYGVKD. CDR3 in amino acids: CAISPGGPGQPQHF. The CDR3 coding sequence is TGTGCCATCAGTCCGGGGGGGCCGGGGCAGCCCCAGCATTTT.

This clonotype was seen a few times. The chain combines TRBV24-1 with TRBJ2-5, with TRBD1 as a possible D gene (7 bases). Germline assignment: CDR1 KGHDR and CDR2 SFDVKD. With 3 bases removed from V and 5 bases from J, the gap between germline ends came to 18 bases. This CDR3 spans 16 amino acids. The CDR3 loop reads CATSDPGAGGRETQYF. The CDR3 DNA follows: TGTGCCACCAGTGATCCCGGGGCAGGGGGGAGGGAGACCCAGTACTTC.

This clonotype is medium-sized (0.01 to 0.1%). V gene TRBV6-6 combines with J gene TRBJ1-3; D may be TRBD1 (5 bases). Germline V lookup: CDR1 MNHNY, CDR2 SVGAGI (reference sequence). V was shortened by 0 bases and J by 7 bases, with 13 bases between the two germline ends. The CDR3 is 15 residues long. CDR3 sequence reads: CASSYSTQGFNTIYF. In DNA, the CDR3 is TGTGCCAGCAGTTACTCGACGCAGGGCTTTAACACCATATATTTT.

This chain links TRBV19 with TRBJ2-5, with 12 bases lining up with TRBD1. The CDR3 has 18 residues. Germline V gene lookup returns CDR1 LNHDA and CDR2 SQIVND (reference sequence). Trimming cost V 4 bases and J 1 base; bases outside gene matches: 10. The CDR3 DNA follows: TGTGCCAGTAGTAGTCCGATGGGACAGGGGGCCGCCCAAGAGACCCAGTACTTC. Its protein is CASSSPMGQGAAQETQYF.

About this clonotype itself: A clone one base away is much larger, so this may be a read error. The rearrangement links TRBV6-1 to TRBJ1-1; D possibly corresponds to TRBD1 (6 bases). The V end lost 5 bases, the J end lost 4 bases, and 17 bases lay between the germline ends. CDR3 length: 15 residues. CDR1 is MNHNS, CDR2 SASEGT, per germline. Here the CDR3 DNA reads TGTGCCAGCAGTAAGTACTCAGGGGTCGCCACTGAAGCTTTCTTT. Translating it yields CASSKYSGVATEAFF.

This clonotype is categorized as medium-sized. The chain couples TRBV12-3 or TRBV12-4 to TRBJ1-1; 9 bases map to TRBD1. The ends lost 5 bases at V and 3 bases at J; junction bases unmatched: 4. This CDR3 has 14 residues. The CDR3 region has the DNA TGTGCCAGCAGTAACCGGGACAGGGACACTGAAGCTTTCTTT. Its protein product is CASSNRDRDTEAFF.

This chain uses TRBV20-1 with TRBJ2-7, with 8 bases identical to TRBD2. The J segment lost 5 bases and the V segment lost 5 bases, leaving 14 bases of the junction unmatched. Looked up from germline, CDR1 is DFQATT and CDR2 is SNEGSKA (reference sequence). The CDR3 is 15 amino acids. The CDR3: CSARGGSSGANEQYF. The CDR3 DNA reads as TGCAGTGCTCGGGGGGGGAGTAGCGGGGCCAACGAGCAGTACTTC.

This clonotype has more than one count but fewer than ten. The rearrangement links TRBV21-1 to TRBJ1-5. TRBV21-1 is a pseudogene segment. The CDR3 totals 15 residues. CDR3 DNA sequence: TGTGCCAGCAATCCAGGTCCGCATAGCAATCAGCCCCAGCATTTT. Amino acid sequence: CASNPGPHSNQPQHF.

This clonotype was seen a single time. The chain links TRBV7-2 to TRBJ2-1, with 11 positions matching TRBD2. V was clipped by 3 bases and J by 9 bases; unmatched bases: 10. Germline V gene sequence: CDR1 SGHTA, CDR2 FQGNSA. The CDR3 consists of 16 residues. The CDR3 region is CASSLTSGKIHGEQFF. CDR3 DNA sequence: TGTGCCAGCAGCTTGACTAGCGGGAAAATCCATGGTGAGCAGTTCTTC.

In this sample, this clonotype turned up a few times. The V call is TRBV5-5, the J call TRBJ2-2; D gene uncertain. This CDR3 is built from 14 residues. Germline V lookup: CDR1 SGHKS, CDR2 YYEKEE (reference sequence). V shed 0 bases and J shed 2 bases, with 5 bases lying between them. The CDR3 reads CASSLGLNTGELFF. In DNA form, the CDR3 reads TGTGCCAGCAGCTTGGGGCTTAACACCGGGGAGCTGTTTTTT.

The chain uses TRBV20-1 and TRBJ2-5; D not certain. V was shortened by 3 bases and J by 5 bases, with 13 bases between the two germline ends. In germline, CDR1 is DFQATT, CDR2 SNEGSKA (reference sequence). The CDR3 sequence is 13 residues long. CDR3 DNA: TGCAGTGCTAGTATAGGGTCCCCGGAGACCCAGTACTTC. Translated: CSASIGSPETQYF.

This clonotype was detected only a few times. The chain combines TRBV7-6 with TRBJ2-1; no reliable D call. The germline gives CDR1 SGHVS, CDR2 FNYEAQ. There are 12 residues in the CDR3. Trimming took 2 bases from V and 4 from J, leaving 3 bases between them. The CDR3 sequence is CASSLTYNEQFF. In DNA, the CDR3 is TGTGCCAGCAGCTTAACTTACAATGAGCAGTTCTTC.

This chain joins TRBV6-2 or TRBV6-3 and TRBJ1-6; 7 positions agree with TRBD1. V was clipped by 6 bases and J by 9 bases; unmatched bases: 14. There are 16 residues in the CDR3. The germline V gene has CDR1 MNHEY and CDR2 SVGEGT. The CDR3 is CASRPLGQTLPSPLHF. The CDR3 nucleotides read TGTGCCAGCAGGCCGCTGGGACAGACCCTTCCTTCACCCCTCCACTTT.

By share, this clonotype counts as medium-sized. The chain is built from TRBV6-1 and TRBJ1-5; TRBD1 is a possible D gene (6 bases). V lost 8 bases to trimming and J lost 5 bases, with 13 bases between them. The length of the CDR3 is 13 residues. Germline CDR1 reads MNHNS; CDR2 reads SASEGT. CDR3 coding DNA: TGTGCCAGCGGGTCCAGGGGAGATCAGCCCCAGCATTTT. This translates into CASGSRGDQPQHF.

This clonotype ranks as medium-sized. CDR3 sequence reads: CSASKGQARYEQYF. The CDR3 DNA reads as TGCAGTGCCTCAAAGGGGCAGGCGAGGTACGAGCAGTACTTC. The J gene is TRBJ2-7, the V gene TRBV20-1; the D gene is possibly TRBD1 (5 bases). Germline V lookup: CDR1 DFQATT, CDR2 SNEGSKA (reference sequence). V lost 6 bases and J lost 4, with 19 bases in between. The CDR3 consists of 14 residues.

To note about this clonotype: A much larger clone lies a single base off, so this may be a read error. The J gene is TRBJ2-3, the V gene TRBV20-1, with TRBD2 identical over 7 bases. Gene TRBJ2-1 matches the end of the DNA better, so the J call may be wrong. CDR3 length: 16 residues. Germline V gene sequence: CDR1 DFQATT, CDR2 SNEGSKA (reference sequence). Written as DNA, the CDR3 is TGCAGTGCTGCTAGACCAGCGGGAAAGGGTAGCGATGAGCAGTTCTTC. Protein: CSAARPAGKGSDEQFF.

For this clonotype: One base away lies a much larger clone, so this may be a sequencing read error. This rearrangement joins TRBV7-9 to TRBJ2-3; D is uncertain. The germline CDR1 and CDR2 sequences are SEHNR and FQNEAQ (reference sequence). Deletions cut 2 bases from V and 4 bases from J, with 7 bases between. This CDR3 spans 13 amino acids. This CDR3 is CASSLSGADTQYF. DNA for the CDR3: TGTGCCAGCAGCTTAAGTGGGGCAGATACGCAGTATTTT.

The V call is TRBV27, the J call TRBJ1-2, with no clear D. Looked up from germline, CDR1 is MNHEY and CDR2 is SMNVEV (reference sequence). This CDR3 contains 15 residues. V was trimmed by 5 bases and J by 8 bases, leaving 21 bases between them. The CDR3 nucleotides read TGTGCCAGCAGTCTAACAAGCGATAAATTTTTCGGCTACACCTTC. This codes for CASSLTSDKFFGYTF.

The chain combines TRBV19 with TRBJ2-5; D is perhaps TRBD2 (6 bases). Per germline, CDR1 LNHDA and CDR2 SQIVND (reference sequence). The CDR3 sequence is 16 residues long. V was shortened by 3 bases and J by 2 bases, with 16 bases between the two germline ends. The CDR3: CASSMSPGVGQETQYF. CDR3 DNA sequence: TGTGCCAGTAGTATGTCTCCGGGAGTGGGGCAAGAGACCCAGTACTTC.

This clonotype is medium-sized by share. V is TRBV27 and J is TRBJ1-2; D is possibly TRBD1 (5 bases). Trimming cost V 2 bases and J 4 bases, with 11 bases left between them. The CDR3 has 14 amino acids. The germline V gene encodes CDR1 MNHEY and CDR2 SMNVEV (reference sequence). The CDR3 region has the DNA TGTGCCAGCAGTTTAGGGGGGGATGGCTATGGCTACACCTTC. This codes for CASSLGGDGYGYTF.

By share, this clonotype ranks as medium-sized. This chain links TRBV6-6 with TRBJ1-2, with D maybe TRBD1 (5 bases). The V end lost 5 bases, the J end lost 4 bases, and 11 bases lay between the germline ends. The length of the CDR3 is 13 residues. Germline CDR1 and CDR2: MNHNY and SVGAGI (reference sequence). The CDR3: CASSHRDGYGYTF. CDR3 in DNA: TGTGCCAGCAGTCACCGGGACGGCTATGGCTACACCTTC.

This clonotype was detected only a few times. CDR3 nucleotide sequence: TGTGCCACCAGCGACCCGGGACAGGGATCGAACACCGGGGAGCTGTTTTTT. Its protein product is CATSDPGQGSNTGELFF. The chain carries TRBV6-4 and TRBJ2-2, with TRBD1 matching over 9 bases. With 10 bases clipped from V and 0 bases from J, the junction kept 12 bases outside the gene matches. Germline V gene data show CDR1 as MRHNA and CDR2 as SNTAGT. CDR3 size: 17 residues.

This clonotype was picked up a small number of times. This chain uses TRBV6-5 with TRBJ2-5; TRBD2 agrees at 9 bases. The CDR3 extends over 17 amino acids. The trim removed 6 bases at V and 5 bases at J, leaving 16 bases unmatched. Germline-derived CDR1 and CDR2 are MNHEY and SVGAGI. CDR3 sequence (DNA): TGTGCCAGCAGCCCGTTTTATTCCCGGCTAGCGGGGGAGACCCAGTACTTC. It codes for CASSPFYSRLAGETQYF.